The 3 T cell receptor beta chains below were found in one sample sequenced in a study of OX40 agonist ivuxolimab in advanced cancers. This table comes from immunoSEQ multiplex PCR, and its TCRdb copy is limited to in-frame clones, with some not included. Among about 20,000 clones, approximately 86% were seen once, and the ten largest hold 15% to 20%. The input for sequencing was CD4+ or CD8+ T cells sorted from blood, taken in a trial of the OX40 agonist ivuxolimab. Receptor source: an adult with an advanced solid tumor such as melanoma, head and neck, liver or kidney cancer.

This chain joins TRBV10-3 and TRBJ2-6, with 12 positions matching TRBD1. The germline CDR1 and CDR2 sequences are ENHRY and SYGVKD. The V and J ends lost 11 bases and 0 bases, in that order; junction bases with no gene match: 2. The CDR3 contains 15 residues. The CDR3 is CASGQGASGANVLTF. Written as DNA, the CDR3 is TGTGCCTCGGGACAGGGGGCCTCTGGGGCCAACGTCCTGACTTTC.

The chain employs TRBV19 and TRBJ2-7, with D uncertain. The CDR3 loop spans 13 amino acids. V gave up 5 bases and J gave up 4 bases, with 12 bases separating them. Looked up from germline, CDR1 is LNHDA and CDR2 is SQIVND (reference sequence). The CDR3 sequence: CASSVAVSYEQYF. The DNA of the CDR3 is TGTGCCAGTAGTGTCGCCGTCTCATACGAGCAGTACTTC.

The rearrangement uses TRBV11-3 and TRBJ2-2; the D is unclear. The CDR3 has 12 residues. Between the trimmed V and J ends, which lost 7 bases and 0 bases, there was a span of 3 bases. Germline lookup yields CDR1 SGHNT and CDR2 YENEEA. The CDR3 coding sequence is TGTGCCAGCAAAACGAACACCGGGGAGCTGTTTTTT. Its protein is CASKTNTGELFF. The full variable domain, rest sourced from reference TRBV11-3 and TRBJ2-2, is EAGVVQSPRYKIIEKKQPVAFWCNPISGHNTLYWYLQNLGQGPELLIRYENEEAVDDSQLPKDRFSAERLKGVDSTLKIQPAELGDSAVYLCASKTNTGELFFGEGSRLTVL.